These 15 T cell receptor beta chains share one sample of origin, sequenced in a study of T cells after posttransplantation cyclophosphamide. This table comes from immunoSEQ multiplex PCR, and its TCRdb copy is limited to in-frame clones, with some not included. The table has more than 50,000 clones, 85% to 90% seen once. Source material: PBMCs. The source of these receptors is a man aged 30 to 45 with a blood cancer, CMV-positive, and with a related stem cell donor.

The rearrangement links TRBV4-1 to TRBJ2-7, with 14 bases identical to TRBD2. The CDR3 runs 16 residues. V lost 10 bases, J lost 5 bases, and 13 bases stayed unmatched. CDR1 MGHRA and CDR2 YSYEKL come from the germline V gene. DNA of the CDR3: TGCGCCATTCGTGGGTGGGGACTAGCGGGAGTTCACGAGCAGTACTTC. Its translation: CAIRGWGLAGVHEQYF.

This clone was seen more than once but under ten times. V usage is TRBV7-3 and J usage is TRBJ1-1; D unresolved. This CDR3 comprises 14 residues. Trimming took off 2 bases at V and 5 bases at J, with 12 bases between the two ends. CDR1 is SGHTA and CDR2 is FQGTGA in the germline V gene. The CDR3, as DNA: TGTGCCAGCAGCTTATACGGGGAAGGTACTGAAGCTTTCTTT. Amino acid sequence: CASSLYGEGTEAFF. Filled out from reference TRBV7-3 and TRBJ1-1, the complete variable domain reads GAGVSQTPSNKVTEKGKYVELRCDPISGHTALYWYRQSLGQGPEFLIYFQGTGAADDSGLPNDRFFAVRPEGSVSTLKIQRTERGDSAVYLCASSLYGEGTEAFFGQGTRLTVV.

The rearrangement uses TRBV7-2 and TRBJ2-1; TRBD2 might be the D (6 bases). Germline assignment: CDR1 SGHTA and CDR2 FQGNSA. The CDR3 is 15 residues long. V lost 4 bases and J lost 5, with 15 bases in between. This CDR3 reads CASSSQRVRNNEQFF. DNA of the CDR3: TGTGCCAGCAGCTCCCAGCGGGTTAGGAACAATGAGCAGTTCTTC.

The rearrangement links TRBV7-3 to TRBJ2-3, with 9 bases matching TRBD2. Germline-derived CDR1 and CDR2 are SGHTA and FQGTGA. The junction had 8 bases not matched to a gene; V was cut back by 4 bases and J by 6 bases. CDR3 length equals 15 residues. The CDR3 sequence: CASSSNSGSWDTQYF. CDR3 nucleotides: TGTGCCAGCAGCTCAAATAGCGGGAGCTGGGATACGCAGTATTTT.

This clone was observed a single time. V gene TRBV30 combines with J gene TRBJ1-5, with D perhaps matching TRBD1 (5 bases). Trimming took off 2 bases at V and 2 bases at J, with 10 bases between the two ends. The CDR3 consists of 14 residues. Germline V gives CDR1 GTSNPN, CDR2 SVGIG (reference sequence). The CDR3 DNA reads as TGTGCCTGGAGTATGGGGGGGGGCAATCAGCCCCAGCATTTT. This translates into CAWSMGGGNQPQHF.

DNA of the CDR3: TGTGCCAGCAGCTCCCGCGGGCGGTCCCCCGGCTACGAGCAGTACTTC. Protein sequence: CASSSRGRSPGYEQYF. The V and J genes are TRBV5-6 and TRBJ2-7; D perhaps matches TRBD2 (5 bases). V dropped 3 bases and J dropped 3 bases, with 19 bases sitting between them. This CDR3 region has 16 residues. CDR1 and CDR2 from the germline V gene are SGHDT and YYEEEE.

The J gene is TRBJ2-3, the V gene TRBV11-2, with TRBD2 matching 10 bases. The germline V gene has CDR1 SGHAT and CDR2 FQNNGV. This CDR3 is 17 amino acids long. Losses at the gene ends were 1 base for V and 5 bases for J; bases not matched to a gene: 9. CDR3 loop: CASSLGLLAGNQDTQYF. The CDR3 DNA is TGTGCCAGCAGCTTAGGCTTACTAGCGGGAAACCAAGATACGCAGTATTTT.

This clone was found a few times. The V call is TRBV30, the J call TRBJ2-2; TRBD1 matches at 8 bases. This CDR3 comprises 15 residues. J gave up 6 bases and V 3 bases, and 9 bases lay outside the gene matches. The V gene's germline CDR1 is GTSNPN and CDR2 SVGIG (reference sequence). The CDR3 is CAWRTRGRLSGELFF. The CDR3 region has the DNA TGTGCCTGGAGGACCAGGGGGCGGTTATCCGGGGAGCTGTTTTTT.

The V gene is TRBV5-6, the J gene TRBJ1-2; D is ambiguous. There are 15 residues in the CDR3. Trimming pared 4 bases from V and 3 bases from J, leaving 16 bases between. Per germline, CDR1 SGHDT and CDR2 YYEEEE. CDR3 region: CASSPKREDHYGYTF. The CDR3 DNA follows: TGTGCCAGCAGCCCTAAGAGGGAGGATCACTATGGCTACACCTTC.

This clone has just a few counts. The chain employs TRBV27 and TRBJ1-1; D is unclear. V was shortened by 6 bases and J by 2 bases, with 13 bases between the two germline ends. Germline-derived CDR1 and CDR2 are MNHEY and SMNVEV (reference sequence). This CDR3 has 14 amino acids. CDR3 bases: TGTGCCAGCAGGACGGAGGGAGGCAACACTGAAGCTTTCTTT. It specifies CASRTEGGNTEAFF.

V and J are TRBV13 and TRBJ2-7; 10 bases fit TRBD1. The V segment lost 5 bases and the J segment 4 bases; nucleotides outside the gene matches: 8. The germline V gene has CDR1 PRHDT and CDR2 FYEKMQ (reference sequence). The CDR3 totals 15 residues. The CDR3 reads CASSRGGTGAYEQYF. CDR3 nucleotide sequence: TGTGCCAGCAGCCGAGGGGGGACAGGGGCTTACGAGCAGTACTTC.

This clone came up once. The V and J genes are TRBV4-3 and TRBJ2-7, with a tentative D call TRBD1 (6 bases). Germline assignment: CDR1 LGHNA and CDR2 YSLEER. The V end was cut by 1 base, the J end by 3 bases, with 16 bases between. The CDR3 consists of 16 residues. The CDR3 DNA follows: TGCGCCAGCAGCCAAGGGGACCAGGGGTTTAGCTACGAGCAGTACTTC. Residues: CASSQGDQGFSYEQYF.

The gene calls are TRBV7-9 and TRBJ2-3; D may be TRBD2 (6 bases). The CDR3 totals 17 residues. Germline lookup yields CDR1 SEHNR and CDR2 FQNEAQ (reference sequence). Deletions cut 0 bases from V and 6 bases from J, with 19 bases between. In nucleotides, the CDR3 is TGTGCCAGCAGCTTAGCGCTTGGGGGACTCATCGGGGATACGCAGTATTTT. It yields the protein CASSLALGGLIGDTQYF.

The V call is TRBV5-1, the J call TRBJ2-2, with TRBD1 identical over 8 bases. After removal of 7 bases from V and 4 bases from J, the junction contained 9 bases not matched to a gene. The CDR3 has 15 residues. The germline gives CDR1 SGHRS, CDR2 YFSETQ. The CDR3 DNA sequence: TGCGCCAGCGGAGTGCAGGGGGCGGGCACCGGGGAGCTGTTTTTT. It encodes CASGVQGAGTGELFF.

CDR3 in DNA: TGTGCCAGCAGCCCGACGGGACTAGCGGGAGTCATCCACGAGCAGTACTTC. Its translation: CASSPTGLAGVIHEQYF. J is TRBJ2-7 and V is TRBV5-4, with TRBD2 identical over 14 bases. J gave up 5 bases and V 4 bases, and 11 bases lay outside the gene matches. This CDR3 has 17 amino acids. CDR1 is SGHNT, CDR2 YYREEE, per germline (reference sequence).